These T cell receptor beta chains were read from a single sample in a study of graft-versus-host responses after intestinal transplantation. Some clones are missing from TCRdb's copy, which holds only in-frame ones; the method was immunoSEQ multiplex PCR. The sample yields approximately 100,000 clones, 86% seen once. Sequenced material: PBMCs, taken 255 days after intestinal transplant. The receptors were gathered from a human patient who received an intestinal transplant, so some T cells may come from the graft donor. The CDR3 runs from the conserved cysteine through the conserved F or W. The D gene is left open where the match is weak. Part of the rows lack a size; the others show once, few, many or a class for expanded clones.

CDR3: CASREDNWGPYEKLFF
DNA: TGTGCCAGCAGAGAGGACAATTGGGGCCCGTACGAAAAACTGTTTTTT
D: NA
size: NA
J: TRBJ1-4
V: TRBV28

CDR3: CASRGLASYEQYF
DNA: TGTGCCAGCCGGGGACTAGCGTCCTACGAGCAGTACTTC
D: TRBD2
size: NA
J: TRBJ2-7
V: TRBV6-1

CDR3: CASSQGDRSQPQHF
DNA: TGCGCCAGCAGCCAGGGGGACAGATCTCAGCCCCAGCATTTT
D: TRBD1
size: NA
J: TRBJ1-5
V: TRBV4-1

CDR3: CASSQAPDRGNEAFF
DNA: TGCGCCAGCAGCCAAGCCCCGGACAGGGGAAATGAAGCTTTCTTT
D: TRBD1
size: NA
J: TRBJ1-1
V: TRBV4-1

CDR3: CASSQDEGGGTEAFF
DNA: TGTGCCAGCAGCCAAGATGAAGGGGGTGGCACTGAAGCTTTCTTT
D: NA
size: NA
J: TRBJ1-1
V: TRBV14

CDR3: CASSVYGTGRETTRETQYF
DNA: TGTGCCAGCAGTGTTTACGGCACGGGTAGGGAGACAACGCGGGAGACCCAGTACTTC
D: NA
size: NA
J: TRBJ2-5
V: TRBV6-1

CDR3: CASSSRTGGVTDTQYF
DNA: TGTGCCAGCAGTTCTCGGACAGGGGGTGTCACAGATACGCAGTATTTT
D: TRBD1
size: once
J: TRBJ2-3
V: TRBV2

CDR3: CASSGKGNQPQHF
DNA: TGTGCCAGCAGTGGAAAGGGTAATCAGCCCCAGCATTTT
D: NA
size: NA
J: TRBJ1-5
V: TRBV6-1

CDR3: CASSRTTGGLETQYF
DNA: TGTGCCAGCAGTCGAACGACAGGGGGCTTAGAGACCCAGTACTTC
D: TRBD1
size: NA
J: TRBJ2-5
V: TRBV27

CDR3: CASSLEGGPPDTQYF
DNA: TGTGCCAGCAGCTTAGAGGGCGGCCCCCCAGATACGCAGTATTTT
D: NA
size: NA
J: TRBJ2-3
V: TRBV11-2